This TCR beta chain was documented in a study of T cell repertoires in cytomegalovirus infection. Study-level background: Public signatures in TCR beta pointed to CMV infection and matching HLA type.

TCRdb re-called the reads with MiXCR, one entry per CDR3 protein. The sample has 200,000 to 300,000 distinct CDR3 sequences, 10% to 15% seen once. At least ten counts were recorded for this clonotype. The CDR3 runs to 14 residues. From germline, CDR1 is SGHTA and CDR2 FQGNSA. V lost 4 bases to trimming and J lost 2 bases; unmatched junction nucleotides: 4. Sample: PBMCs. The source of this sequence is a human donor in good health (CMV status not recorded). Some clones in this sample may be carry-over from other donors' samples. The gene calls are TRBV7-2 and TRBJ2-5, with TRBD1 identical over 7 bases. The DNA of the CDR3 is TGTGCCAGCAGCTCAGGCAGGGGGCAAGAGACCCAGTACTTC. The encoded protein is CASSSGRGQETQYF.